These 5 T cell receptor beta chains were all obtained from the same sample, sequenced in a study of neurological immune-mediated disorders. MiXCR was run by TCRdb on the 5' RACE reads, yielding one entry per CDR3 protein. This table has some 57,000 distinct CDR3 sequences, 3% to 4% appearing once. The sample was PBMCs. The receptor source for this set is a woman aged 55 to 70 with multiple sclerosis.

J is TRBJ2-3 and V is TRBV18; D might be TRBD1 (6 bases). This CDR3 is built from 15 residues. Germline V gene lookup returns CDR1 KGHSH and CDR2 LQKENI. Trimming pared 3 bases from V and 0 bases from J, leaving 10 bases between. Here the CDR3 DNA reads TGTGCCAGCTCACCCGACAGGACGAGCACAGATACGCAGTATTTT. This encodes CASSPDRTSTDTQYF.

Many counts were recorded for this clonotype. CDR3 DNA sequence: TGCAGCGCTGTACCCTACAGACAGGGCCCAGATACGCAGTATTTT. Encoded protein: CSAVPYRQGPDTQYF. This chain joins TRBV29-1 and TRBJ2-3; TRBD1 matches at 7 bases. The CDR3 totals 15 residues. The junction had 14 bases not matched to a gene; V was cut back by 7 bases and J by 4 bases. CDR1 and CDR2 (germline): SQVTM, ANQGSEA.

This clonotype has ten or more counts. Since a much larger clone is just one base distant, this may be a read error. Here the CDR3 reads CASSSNTDTQYF. Written as DNA, the CDR3 is TGTGCCAGCAGCTCGAACACAGATACGCAGTATTTT. The rearrangement uses TRBV7-9 and TRBJ2-3; D remains unclear. In germline, CDR1 is SEHNR, CDR2 FQNEAQ (reference sequence). This CDR3 has 12 amino acids. The germline V and J ends were trimmed by 4 bases and 2 bases, with 4 bases remaining between them.

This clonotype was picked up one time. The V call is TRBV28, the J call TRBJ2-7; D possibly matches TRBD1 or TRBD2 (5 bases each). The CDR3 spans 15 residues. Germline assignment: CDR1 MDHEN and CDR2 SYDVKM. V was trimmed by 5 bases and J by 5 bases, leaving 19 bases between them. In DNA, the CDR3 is TGTGCCAGCAGTACTTGGGGGACGGGGACCCACGAGCAGTACTTC. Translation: CASSTWGTGTHEQYF. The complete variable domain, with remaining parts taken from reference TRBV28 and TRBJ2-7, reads DVKVTQSSRYLVKRTGEKVFLECVQDMDHENMFWYRQDPGLGLRLIYFSYDVKMKEKGDIPEGYSVSREKKERFSLILESASTNQTSMYLCASSTWGTGTHEQYFGPGTRLTVT.

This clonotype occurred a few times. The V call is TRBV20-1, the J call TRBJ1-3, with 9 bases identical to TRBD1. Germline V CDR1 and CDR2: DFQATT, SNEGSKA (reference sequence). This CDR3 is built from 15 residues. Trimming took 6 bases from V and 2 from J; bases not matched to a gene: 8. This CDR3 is CSARRTGAAGNTIYF. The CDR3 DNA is TGCAGTGCCAGACGGACAGGGGCCGCTGGAAACACCATATATTTT.